This TCR beta chain was recovered during a study of CD4+ T cells in melanoma. Study-wide results and limits: Neoantigen-specific CD4+ T cells in melanoma reportedly had diverse differentiation states.

TCRdb keeps only in-frame clones here, not all; method: immunoSEQ multiplex PCR. The sample shows about 140,000 clones, about 90% of them seen only once. V gave up 7 bases and J gave up 3 bases, with 16 bases separating them. CDR1 and CDR2 from the germline V gene are MNHEY and SVGAGI. The length of the CDR3 is 15 residues. Of note for this clone: What it binds is not known.

The genes are TRBV6-5 and TRBJ1-5; D perhaps matches TRBD1 (6 bases). The receptor was isolated from a human donor with melanoma. CDR3 nucleotide sequence: TGTGCCAGCAAGCCACAGGGCCGGATCAATCAGCCCCAGCATTTT. Translated: CASKPQGRINQPQHF.